This TCR beta chain emerged from a study of blood T cell repertoires in COVID-19. Study-level information: The origin of the acute and convalescent COVID-19 samples was the United States, Italy and Spain. T cells, B-cell-depleted T cells, or PBMCs provided the cDNA or gDNA that served as material.

The germline V gene has CDR1 LGHDT and CDR2 YNNKEL (reference sequence). This CDR3 is 16 amino acids long. Trimming pared 3 bases from V and 7 bases from J, leaving 18 bases between. Per the original methods: Nucleated cell number was recorded as an estimate derived from reference gene primer amplification. The table came from immunoSEQ multiplex PCR; TCRdb's copy has only in-frame clones and leaves some out. The DNA gave D and trimming, while V, J and clone size come from that table. The sample includes roughly 100,000 clones, 84% of them seen just once. What was sequenced was peripheral blood. V is TRBV3-1 (or the pseudogene TRBV3-2) and J is TRBJ2-2; D gene uncertain. The sequence came from a human donor in a cohort sampled during active or convalescent COVID-19. The CDR3 region is CASSHLIRDSGGELFF. In DNA form, the CDR3 reads TGTGCCAGCAGCCATCTTATCCGAGATTCCGGCGGGGAGCTGTTTTTT.